This TCR beta chain is drawn from a study of T-cell memory formation after mild COVID-19. General study points: A subset of responding clones appeared in pre-infection memory, suggesting cross-reactive memory joined. Researchers could not confirm that second-wave clones peaking on day 37 targeted SARS-CoV-2.

Of note for this clonotype: Its antigen is unknown.

5'RACE primed from the constant segment yielded TCR alpha and TCR beta cDNA libraries bearing sample barcodes and UMIs. Each CDR3 protein is one row after TCRdb ran MiXCR on the 5' RACE reads. Of about 560,000 distinct CDR3 sequences listed, 20% to 25% are singletons. CDR1 SGHRS and CDR2 YFSETQ come from the germline V gene. The CDR3 has 15 amino acids. Trimming pared 6 bases from V and 0 bases from J, leaving 14 bases between. The sequencing sample was made of PBMCs or a T cell subset sorted from them (not recorded which). The sequence came from an adult woman who had mild COVID-19 (a few samples of this study predate the infection). Cell type and time point are not known. The chain joins TRBV5-1 to TRBJ2-3, with D tentatively TRBD1 (7 bases). In DNA form, the CDR3 reads TGCGCCAGCACCCAGGGGGGCCCTAGCACAGATACGCAGTATTTT. Protein product: CASTQGGPSTDTQYF.